The 11 T cell receptor beta chains below were found in one sample sequenced in a study of T-cell memory formation after mild COVID-19. TCRdb fed the 5' RACE reads into MiXCR, producing one record per CDR3 protein. Among more than 35,000 distinct CDR3 sequences listed, 5.5% to 7% were seen once. Specimen: PBMCs or a T cell subset sorted from them (not recorded which). The receptors were gathered from an adult who had mild COVID-19 (a few samples of this study predate the infection). Cell type and time point are not known.

There are many counts of this clonotype. The gene calls are TRBV7-3 and TRBJ2-1; 7 nucleotides line up with TRBD2. Germline loops: CDR1 SGHTA, CDR2 FQGTGA. The trim removed 3 bases at V and 7 bases at J, leaving 9 bases unmatched. This CDR3 has 15 amino acids. CDR3 sequence: CASSFDRGSWNEQFF. The CDR3 DNA reads as TGTGCCAGCAGCTTTGACCGCGGGAGTTGGAATGAGCAGTTCTTC. The variable domain in full, completed from reference TRBV7-3 and TRBJ2-1, reads GAGVSQTPSNKVTEKGKYVELRCDPISGHTALYWYRQSLGQGPEFLIYFQGTGAADDSGLPNDRFFAVRPEGSVSTLKIQRTERGDSAVYLCASSFDRGSWNEQFFGPGTRLTVL.

This clonotype was seen many times. The chain combines TRBV4-1 with TRBJ1-5; 7 bases match TRBD1. Germline V gene data show CDR1 as MGHRA and CDR2 as YSYEKL. The CDR3 extends over 14 amino acids. Trimming at V came to 2 bases and at J to 11 bases, leaving 9 bases not matched to a gene. The CDR3 sequence: CASSQSGQKLAQHF. CDR3 bases: TGCGCCAGCAGCCAATCGGGACAGAAGTTGGCCCAGCATTTT.

The CDR3 DNA sequence: TGTGCCAGCAGTGTGAGTAACAGGGATCGGACTGAAGCTTTCTTT. Residues: CASSVSNRDRTEAFF. This chain links TRBV2 with TRBJ1-1; D may be TRBD1 (6 bases). Trimming took off 4 bases at V and 5 bases at J, with 17 bases between the two ends. Germline lookup yields CDR1 SNHLY and CDR2 FYNNEI. This CDR3 has 15 amino acids.

This clonotype was detected ten times or more. This chain links TRBV6-1 with TRBJ2-2; the D is unclear. The CDR3 length is 14 residues. Trimming shortened V by 4 bases and J by 6 bases, and 12 bases separated the two germline ends. Looked up from germline, CDR1 is MNHNS and CDR2 is SASEGT. The CDR3 reads CASSAEQISGELFF. The CDR3 DNA is TGTGCCAGCAGTGCCGAACAGATTTCCGGGGAGCTGTTTTTT.

The sample holds many counts of this clonotype. The genes are TRBV4-2 and TRBJ1-2; 9 bases line up with TRBD1. Germline CDR1 LGHNA, CDR2 YNFKEQ. This CDR3 has 15 residues. J gave up 8 bases and V 3 bases, and 10 bases lay outside the gene matches. The chain's CDR3 is CASSQQQGAIEGYTF. The DNA for the CDR3 is TGTGCCAGCAGCCAGCAACAGGGGGCGATTGAAGGCTACACCTTC.

This chain connects TRBV29-1 to TRBJ1-2; no definite D call. Trimming took off 4 bases at V and 2 bases at J, with 8 bases between the two ends. CDR1 is SQVTM, CDR2 ANQGSEA, per germline. CDR3 length: 12 amino acids. This chain's CDR3 is CSVGAMNYGYTF. CDR3 in DNA: TGCAGCGTTGGAGCGATGAACTATGGCTACACCTTC.

Only a few counts were recorded for this clonotype. The chain recombines TRBV18 with TRBJ1-1; D uncertain. The germline V gene encodes CDR1 KGHSH and CDR2 LQKENI. Between the trimmed V and J ends, which lost 2 bases and 6 bases, there was a span of 10 bases. The CDR3 has 13 residues. The CDR3 region is CASSPGERAEAFF. The CDR3 nucleotides read TGTGCCAGCTCACCAGGGGAACGGGCTGAAGCTTTCTTT. Supplemented by reference TRBV18 and TRBJ1-1, the full variable domain reads NAGVMQNPRHLVRRRGQEARLRCSPMKGHSHVYWYRQLPEEGLKFMVYLQKENIIDESGMPKERFSAEFPKEGPSILRIQQVVRGDSAAYFCASSPGERAEAFFGQGTRLTVV.

Many counts were recorded for this clonotype. CDR3 in amino acids: CATSGGPPAHEQFF. Here the CDR3 DNA reads TGTGCCACCAGTGGAGGGCCACCTGCCCATGAGCAGTTCTTC. The chain combines TRBV24-1 with TRBJ2-1; the D gene is possibly TRBD2 (5 bases). The V and J ends lost 5 bases and 8 bases respectively, with 15 bases between them. CDR3 length: 14 amino acids. Germline loops: CDR1 KGHDR, CDR2 SFDVKD.

In this sample, this clonotype turned up a few times. The chain uses TRBV5-1 and TRBJ2-7; D uncertain. The CDR3 is 12 amino acids. Germline V gene sequence: CDR1 SGHRS, CDR2 YFSETQ. The V end was cut by 2 bases, the J end by 6 bases, with 9 bases between. Written as DNA, the CDR3 is TGCGCCAGCAGCTTATTGGCCGGCGAGCAGTACTTC. Translated: CASSLLAGEQYF. Full variable domain (remainder filled in from reference TRBV5-1 and TRBJ2-7): KAGVTQTPRYLIKTRGQQVTLSCSPISGHRSVSWYQQTPGQGLQFLFEYFSETQRNKGNFPGRFSGRQFSNSRSEMNVSTLELGDSALYLCASSLLAGEQYFGPGTRLTVT.

The DNA of the CDR3 is TGTGCCAGCAGTTTGGGAGGGGGCGCAGTCGTTGGCTACACCTTC. This translates into CASSLGGGAVVGYTF. The chain is built from TRBV12-3 or TRBV12-4 and TRBJ1-2; 7 nucleotides agree with TRBD1. V trimming: 3 bases; J trimming: 7 bases; junction bases outside the gene matches: 11. CDR3 size: 15 residues.

This clonotype appeared many times. The V gene is TRBV7-2, the J gene TRBJ1-5; no clear D. CDR1 and CDR2 (germline): SGHTA, FQGNSA. The V gene lost 5 bases and the J gene lost 5 bases, with 13 bases spanning the gap. This CDR3 is 14 amino acids long. The CDR3 loop reads CASSPNSGDQPQHF. CDR3 sequence (DNA): TGTGCCAGCAGCCCTAATTCGGGCGATCAGCCCCAGCATTTT.